This TCR beta chain was identified in a study of cytomegalovirus exposure and HLA in healthy donors. Looking at the study overall: Roughly 180 million T cells yielded about 120 million unique TCR beta sequences, as an earlier analysis found.

Germline V gene lookup returns CDR1 SQVTM and CDR2 ANQGSEA. The V end was cut by 7 bases, the J end by 1 base, with 4 bases between. This CDR3 is 10 amino acids long. Comments on this clone: Its antigen is unknown.

These donors counted as nominally healthy when sampled, but unrecorded immune exposures were likely. The study, taken as a whole, reports: Indistinguishable V segments, including TRBV6-2 and TRBV6-3, were excluded. Later analysis identified 16,000 or so TCR beta sequences associated with HLA alleles, using a false discovery rate threshold of 0.05.

13 Jbeta primers and 60 Vbeta primers were used for the PCR. Sequencing used immunoSEQ multiplex PCR; TCRdb keeps in-frame clones, though not all of them. The sample contains around 100,000 clones, approximately 70% of which appear only once. The clonotype comes from a man aged 30 to 39 in good health and CMV-seropositive. The J gene is TRBJ1-1, the V gene TRBV29-1; D not resolved. What was sequenced was PBMCs. The CDR3 sequence is CSGGNTEAFF. The CDR3 DNA is TGCAGCGGAGGGAACACTGAAGCTTTCTTT.